These T cell receptor beta chains were read from a single sample in a study of neurological immune-mediated disorders. TCRdb reprocessed the 5' RACE reads with MiXCR, giving one entry per CDR3 protein. The data hold 35,000 to 40,000 distinct CDR3 sequences, with more than 9% observed a single time. Material for sequencing was CD4+ T cells from blood. These receptors were taken from a woman younger than 45 with HTLV-1-associated myelopathy (HAM/TSP). The CDR3 runs from the conserved cysteine through the conserved F or W. D genes are given only for firm matches. Size tells how often a clone was seen (once, few, many) or the class of an expanded clone, and some rows leave it out.

J gene: TRBJ1-5; clone size: many; V gene: TRBV5-5; D gene: -; CDR3 protein: CASSQRSLLTTNQPQHF; CDR3 DNA: TGTGCCAGCAGCCAAAGATCACTCCTCACGACCAATCAGCCCCAGCATTTT
J gene: TRBJ2-3; clone size: many; V gene: TRBV6-9; D gene: -; CDR3 protein: CASSYSNVQGCTSTDTQYF; CDR3 DNA: TGTGCCAGCAGTTATTCGAACGTGCAGGGGTGCACTAGCACAGATACGCAGTATTTT
J gene: TRBJ2-2; clone size: medium-sized; V gene: TRBV7-2; D gene: -; CDR3 protein: CASSLRGGADTGELFF; CDR3 DNA: TGTGCCAGCAGCCTAAGGGGGGGGGCGGACACCGGGGAGCTGTTTTTT
J gene: TRBJ1-5; clone size: many; V gene: TRBV27; D gene: -; CDR3 protein: CASSFLGQPQHF; CDR3 DNA: TGTGCCAGCAGTTTTCTCGGTCAGCCCCAGCATTTT
J gene: TRBJ1-4; clone size: many; V gene: TRBV15; D gene: -; CDR3 protein: CATSGGRTTNEKLFF; CDR3 DNA: TGTGCCACCAGCGGGGGACGGACAACTAATGAAAAACTGTTTTTT
J gene: TRBJ1-1; clone size: many; V gene: TRBV29-1; D gene: -; CDR3 protein: CSVEGNTEAFF; CDR3 DNA: TGCAGCGTTGAGGGGAACACTGAAGCTTTCTTT
J gene: TRBJ2-1; clone size: many; V gene: TRBV5-1; D gene: -; CDR3 protein: CASSLAAGLYNEQFF; CDR3 DNA: TGCGCCAGCAGCTTGGCCGCGGGCCTTTACAATGAGCAGTTCTTC
J gene: TRBJ1-2; clone size: many; V gene: TRBV30; D gene: -; CDR3 protein: CAWRIPGAGYTF; CDR3 DNA: TGTGCCTGGAGAATCCCAGGAGCGGGCTACACCTTC
J gene: TRBJ1-1; clone size: many; V gene: TRBV29-1; D gene: -; CDR3 protein: CSVERPGANTEAFF; CDR3 DNA: TGCAGCGTTGAAAGGCCGGGAGCGAACACTGAAGCTTTCTTT
J gene: TRBJ1-2; clone size: -; V gene: TRBV10-3; D gene: TRBD1; CDR3 protein: CAISDPGQGSRGYTF; CDR3 DNA: TGTGCCATCAGTGATCCGGGACAGGGTTCTCGTGGCTACACCTTC
J gene: TRBJ2-6; clone size: many; V gene: TRBV20-1; D gene: -; CDR3 protein: CSATTRGGTGANVLTF; CDR3 DNA: TGCAGTGCTACCACGCGAGGGGGGACTGGGGCCAACGTCCTGACTTTC
J gene: TRBJ2-1; clone size: many; V gene: TRBV5-1; D gene: TRBD1; CDR3 protein: CASSRDSSYNEQFF; CDR3 DNA: TGCGCCAGCAGCAGGGACAGCTCCTACAATGAGCAGTTCTTC
J gene: TRBJ2-1; clone size: many; V gene: TRBV2; D gene: TRBD2; CDR3 protein: CASSSPNGLTSGGYNEQFF; CDR3 DNA: TGTGCCAGCAGCTCCCCAAACGGTCTAACTAGCGGGGGTTACAATGAGCAGTTCTTC
J gene: TRBJ1-5; clone size: many; V gene: TRBV19; D gene: -; CDR3 protein: CASRDPGSWAQPQHF; CDR3 DNA: TGTGCCAGCCGGGATCCCGGGAGCTGGGCTCAGCCCCAGCATTTT
J gene: TRBJ1-2; clone size: many; V gene: TRBV24-1; D gene: TRBD1; CDR3 protein: CATSDSGQRLNSVYGYTF; CDR3 DNA: TGTGCCACCAGTGACTCGGGACAGAGACTAAACTCAGTCTATGGCTACACCTTC
J gene: TRBJ1-4; clone size: -; V gene: TRBV5-4; D gene: -; CDR3 protein: CASSRRQGGTNEKLFF; CDR3 DNA: TGTGCCAGCAGCCGACGGCAGGGTGGGACTAATGAAAAACTGTTTTTT
J gene: TRBJ2-3; clone size: many; V gene: TRBV20-1; D gene: -; CDR3 protein: CSARGARIDTDTQYF; CDR3 DNA: TGCAGTGCTAGAGGTGCCCGAATAGACACAGATACGCAGTATTTT
J gene: TRBJ2-1; clone size: many; V gene: TRBV7-6; D gene: TRBD2; CDR3 protein: CASSLTSGDYNEQFF; CDR3 DNA: TGTGCCAGCAGCTTAACTAGCGGGGATTACAATGAGCAGTTCTTC
J gene: TRBJ1-5; clone size: many; V gene: TRBV7-3; D gene: TRBD1; CDR3 protein: CASSWGQGAYQPQHF; CDR3 DNA: TGTGCCAGCAGCTGGGGACAGGGGGCATATCAGCCCCAGCATTTT
J gene: TRBJ1-6; clone size: many; V gene: TRBV5-1; D gene: -; CDR3 protein: CASSLDDSNSPLHF; CDR3 DNA: TGCGCCAGCAGCTTGGATGACAGCAATTCACCCCTCCACTTT
J gene: TRBJ2-5; clone size: many; V gene: TRBV15; D gene: -; CDR3 protein: CATSTQAGETQYF; CDR3 DNA: TGTGCCACCAGCACACAGGCGGGGGAGACCCAGTACTTC
J gene: TRBJ1-1; clone size: many; V gene: TRBV20-1; D gene: -; CDR3 protein: CSAPGRSNTEAFF; CDR3 DNA: TGCAGTGCCCCAGGCCGATCGAACACTGAAGCTTTCTTT
J gene: TRBJ2-3; clone size: many; V gene: TRBV20-1; D gene: TRBD2; CDR3 protein: CSARVGRGTDTQYF; CDR3 DNA: TGCAGTGCTAGGGTGGGGAGGGGAACAGATACGCAGTATTTT
J gene: TRBJ2-7; clone size: many; V gene: TRBV7-9; D gene: -; CDR3 protein: CASSLLGDYEQYF; CDR3 DNA: TGTGCCAGCAGCTTATTGGGGGATTACGAGCAGTACTTC
J gene: TRBJ1-1; clone size: many; V gene: TRBV6-1; D gene: -; CDR3 protein: CASSVDSEAFF; CDR3 DNA: TGTGCCAGCAGTGTGGACTCTGAAGCTTTCTTT
J gene: TRBJ2-3; clone size: many; V gene: TRBV3-1; D gene: TRBD2; CDR3 protein: CASSQGGTSGTTDTQYF; CDR3 DNA: TGTGCCAGCAGCCAAGGGGGGACTAGCGGAACCACAGATACGCAGTATTTT
J gene: TRBJ1-1; clone size: many; V gene: TRBV7-2; D gene: -; CDR3 protein: CASSSDSRAAFF; CDR3 DNA: TGTGCCAGCAGCTCCGACAGCCGGGCGGCTTTCTTT
J gene: TRBJ2-3; clone size: many; V gene: TRBV7-9; D gene: TRBD2; CDR3 protein: CASSSGTSGGETF; CDR3 DNA: TGTGCCAGCAGCAGCGGGACTAGCGGGGGGGAGACTTTT
J gene: TRBJ2-1; clone size: many; V gene: TRBV20-1; D gene: -; CDR3 protein: CSAPDFNEQFF; CDR3 DNA: TGCAGTGCTCCGGACTTCAATGAGCAGTTCTTC
J gene: TRBJ1-1; clone size: -; V gene: TRBV20-1; D gene: -; CDR3 protein: CSARTIWGFRNTEAFF; CDR3 DNA: TGCAGTGCTAGAACTATATGGGGCTTTAGGAATACTGAAGCTTTCTTT
J gene: TRBJ2-2; clone size: many; V gene: TRBV5-1; D gene: -; CDR3 protein: CASSLVNTGELFF; CDR3 DNA: TGCGCCAGCAGCTTGGTGAACACCGGGGAGCTGTTTTTT
J gene: TRBJ1-2; clone size: many; V gene: TRBV20-1; D gene: TRBD1; CDR3 protein: CSARDRLTGVYGYTF; CDR3 DNA: TGCAGTGCTAGAGATAGGCTGACAGGGGTCTATGGCTACACCTTC
J gene: TRBJ2-2; clone size: few; V gene: TRBV7-2; D gene: -; CDR3 protein: CASSLVSGELFF; CDR3 DNA: TGTGCCAGCAGCTTAGTTAGCGGGGAGCTGTTTTTT
J gene: TRBJ2-4; clone size: many; V gene: TRBV20-1; D gene: TRBD1; CDR3 protein: CSAQTGAGAKNIQYF; CDR3 DNA: TGCAGTGCCCAAACAGGGGCCGGAGCCAAAAACATTCAGTACTTC